What follows are 27 T cell receptor beta chains derived from one specimen sequenced in a study of long-term antiretroviral therapy in people with HIV (dated by TCRdb to between 2021 and 2023). The immunoSEQ hsTCRB v3.0 assay was used at survey level resolution for TRB variable region sequencing. Imported from immuneACCESS, the table was reduced by TCRdb to in-frame sequences with V and J called. These copies leave out some clones; in studies compared against another copy, an unresolved V gene accounts for under half, and the cause of the remainder is not known. This sample comprises 20,000 or so clones, 81% of them detected only once. The top ten clonotypes cover 12% of the sample. Here the sequenced sample was unsorted PBMCs, taken 0.1 years before starting antiretroviral therapy. The source of these receptors is a man in his forties or fifties with HIV.

Worth noting for this clone: Its ends do not fully match the called genes, so a read error is possible. The chain is built from TRBV7-7 and TRBJ2-3; D might be TRBD2 (6 bases). The germline V gene has CDR1 SSHAT and CDR2 FNYEAQ (reference sequence). The CDR3 sequence is 14 residues long. Written as DNA, the CDR3 is TGTGCTAGCAGCCCCTGGCGGGGAACAGATACGCAGTATTTT. Amino acids: CASSPWRGTDTQYF.

The V gene is TRBV14, the J gene TRBJ2-5; 11 bases agree with TRBD2. The CDR3 totals 15 residues. After removal of 6 bases from V and 2 bases from J, the junction contained 5 bases not matched to a gene. From germline, CDR1 is SGHDN and CDR2 FVKESK. The DNA of the CDR3 is TGTGCCAGCAGTCGTGGGACTAGCGGACAAGAGACCCAGTACTTC. Translation: CASSRGTSGQETQYF.

Remarks on this clone: This same CDR3 is encoded by further DNA sequences in the sample. The rearrangement links TRBV18 to TRBJ1-4; 10 nucleotides line up with TRBD1. From germline, CDR1 is KGHSH and CDR2 LQKENI. The CDR3 contains 15 residues. The V segment lost 1 base and the J segment 7 bases; nucleotides outside the gene matches: 3. CDR3 bases: TGTGCCAGCTCACCACGGACAGGGGGAGGTGAAAAACTGTTTTTT. This encodes CASSPRTGGGEKLFF.

The rearrangement joins TRBV1 to TRBJ2-2. TRBV1 is listed as a pseudogene. The length of the CDR3 is 14 residues. As DNA, the CDR3 is TGCACCAGCAGCCAAGAACGGAACACCGGGGAGCTGTTTTTT. Translating it yields CTSSQERNTGELFF.

The V call is TRBV18, the J call TRBJ2-5, with 10 nucleotides matching TRBD1. Germline V gene lookup returns CDR1 KGHSH and CDR2 LQKENI. After removal of 3 bases from V and 2 bases from J, the junction contained 3 bases not matched to a gene. The CDR3 has 15 amino acids. CDR3 coding DNA: TGTGCCAGCTCACCTCGACAGGGGGCACAAGAGACCCAGTACTTC. Translating gives CASSPRQGAQETQYF.

In DNA form, the CDR3 reads TGCAGCGTAACCGGAACTCAAGAGACCCAGTACTTC. This translates into CSVTGTQETQYF. The chain has TRBV29-1 and TRBJ2-5; D unresolved. The length of the CDR3 is 12 residues. With 6 bases removed from V and 2 bases from J, the gap between germline ends came to 10 bases. CDR1 is SQVTM and CDR2 is ANQGSEA in the germline V gene.

The rearrangement uses TRBV7-8 and TRBJ1-1, with a possible D match to TRBD1 (5 bases). V was shortened by 5 bases and J by 3 bases, with 13 bases between the two germline ends. This CDR3 has 14 amino acids. Germline V CDR1 and CDR2: SGHVS, FQNEAQ. The CDR3, as DNA: TGTGCCAGCAGCCTAGTGGGGGAGGACACTGAAGCTTTCTTT. This sequence encodes CASSLVGEDTEAFF.

This rearrangement joins TRBV19 to TRBJ1-5, with D uncertain. The CDR3 spans 15 residues. With 3 bases removed from V and 5 bases from J, the gap between germline ends came to 14 bases. CDR1 and CDR2 (germline): LNHDA, SQIVND (reference sequence). The CDR3 DNA is TGTGCCAGTAGTATTCGGTCACCGGGAGATCAGCCCCAGCATTTT. This gives the protein CASSIRSPGDQPQHF.

The genes are TRBV7-8 and TRBJ2-5; D is perhaps TRBD1 or TRBD2 (5 bases each). Trimming stripped 2 bases from V and 13 bases from J, with 20 bases between. This CDR3 contains 14 residues. Germline V gene lookup returns CDR1 SGHVS and CDR2 FQNEAQ. The CDR3 DNA reads TGTGCCAGCAGCTTACCAGGGAGAAGGGTAGGGCTGTACTTC. This sequence encodes CASSLPGRRVGLYF.

J is TRBJ2-5 and V is TRBV15; 10 bases match TRBD2. This CDR3 comprises 16 residues. Trimming took 2 bases from V and 0 from J; bases not matched to a gene: 3. Germline loops: CDR1 LNHNV, CDR2 YYDKDF (reference sequence). This CDR3 is CATSRRAGGYQETQYF. The DNA for the CDR3 is TGTGCCACCAGCAGAAGAGCGGGGGGGTACCAAGAGACCCAGTACTTC.

This chain uses TRBV6-5 with TRBJ1-2, with D hard to call. Germline V gives CDR1 MNHEY, CDR2 SVGAGI. V lost 4 bases, J lost 5 bases, and 11 bases lay in between. The CDR3 is 13 amino acids. DNA for the CDR3: TGTGCCAGCAGTTCCCGGACGAGATATGGCTACACCTTC. Its protein product is CASSSRTRYGYTF.

V is TRBV9 and J is TRBJ1-3; unclear D gene. Trimming shortened V by 2 bases and J by 8 bases, and 14 bases separated the two germline ends. In germline, CDR1 is SGDLS, CDR2 YYNGEE. The CDR3 runs to 14 residues. In DNA, the CDR3 is TGTGCCAGCAGCGTCGTTGGAGTGGCGGACACCATATATTTT. This translates into CASSVVGVADTIYF.

The chain uses TRBV14 and TRBJ1-1, with no clear D. Germline-derived CDR1 and CDR2 are SGHDN and FVKESK. Between the trimmed V and J ends, which lost 2 bases and 3 bases, there was a span of 10 bases. The CDR3 has 14 amino acids. DNA of the CDR3: TGTGCCAGCAGCCAAAGGAGCGGGTACACTGAAGCTTTCTTT. This sequence encodes CASSQRSGYTEAFF. Variable domain in full (rest from reference TRBV14 and TRBJ1-1): EAGVTQFPSHSVIEKGQTVTLRCDPISGHDNLYWYRRVMGKEIKFLLHFVKESKQDESGMPNNRFLAERTGGTYSTLKVQPAELEDSGVYFCASSQRSGYTEAFFGQGTRLTVV.

The V and J genes are TRBV6-6 and TRBJ1-3, with 7 bases lining up with TRBD1. CDR3 length: 15 residues. Germline V gene data show CDR1 as MNHNY and CDR2 as SVGAGI (reference sequence). V shed 6 bases and J 0 bases; nucleotides not matched to a gene: 5. CDR3 DNA sequence: TGTGCCAGCAGCCATGGGACAGACTCTGGAAACACCATATATTTT. It specifies CASSHGTDSGNTIYF.

The chain carries TRBV18 and TRBJ2-1, with D possibly being TRBD2 (5 bases). The germline V and J ends were trimmed by 2 bases and 8 bases, with 19 bases remaining between them. Germline lookup yields CDR1 KGHSH and CDR2 LQKENI. The CDR3 extends over 16 amino acids. The CDR3 coding sequence is TGTGCCAGCTCACCAGTAGGACTGGCTTTACGGTATGAGCAGTTCTTC. Amino acids: CASSPVGLALRYEQFF.

This sequence joins TRBV5-1 and TRBJ2-7, with D unclear. The CDR3 is 14 residues long. V was pared by 1 base and J by 0 bases, with 8 bases between. CDR1 is SGHRS and CDR2 is YFSETQ in the germline V gene. The CDR3 loop reads CASSLWSSSYEQYF. The CDR3 nucleotides are TGCGCCAGCAGCTTGTGGAGCAGCTCCTACGAGCAGTACTTC.

The chain carries TRBV18 and TRBJ2-7; D is possibly TRBD1 (5 bases). The germline CDR1 and CDR2 sequences are KGHSH and LQKENI. This CDR3 spans 16 amino acids. Trimming removed 2 bases from V and 0 bases from J, with 14 bases in between. The CDR3, as DNA: TGTGCCAGCTCACCAGACGACAGTCCCGGCTCCTACGAGCAGTACTTC. Translation gives CASSPDDSPGSYEQYF.

The rearrangement links TRBV11-2 to TRBJ1-1; D gene unclear. The CDR3 runs 14 residues. V lost 3 bases, J lost 5 bases, and 13 bases lay in between. The germline gives CDR1 SGHAT, CDR2 FQNNGV. The CDR3 reads CASSFEPGSTEAFF. DNA of the CDR3: TGTGCCAGCAGCTTCGAACCGGGTAGTACTGAAGCTTTCTTT.

This chain links TRBV14 with TRBJ1-2; D perhaps matches TRBD1 (6 bases). Trimming shortened V by 4 bases and J by 4 bases, and 13 bases separated the two germline ends. From germline, CDR1 is SGHDN and CDR2 FVKESK. This CDR3 region has 14 residues. CDR3 DNA sequence: TGTGCCAGCAGCCTACAGGGTGGGGGCTATGGCTACACCTTC. Its translation is CASSLQGGGYGYTF.

The genes are TRBV11-1 and TRBJ2-7; D tentatively fits TRBD1 or TRBD2 (5 bases each). V lost 4 bases and J lost 6, with 13 bases in between. Germline V gives CDR1 SGHAT, CDR2 FQDESV (reference sequence). CDR3 size: 13 residues. This CDR3 reads CASSSTPGREQYF. The DNA of the CDR3 is TGTGCCAGCAGCTCCACCCCGGGACGCGAGCAGTACTTC.

This clone was recorded a few times. V is TRBV18 and J is TRBJ2-2; 11 bases agree with TRBD1. V was pared by 3 bases and J by 7 bases, with 4 bases of the junction left unmatched. The CDR3 contains 15 residues. Germline-derived CDR1 and CDR2 are KGHSH and LQKENI. The CDR3 coding sequence is TGTGCCAGCTCACCCGGACAGGGGGCGAACGGGGAGCTGTTTTTT. This codes for CASSPGQGANGELFF.

Only a few counts were recorded for this clone. The chain employs TRBV7-9 and TRBJ2-7; D perhaps matches TRBD2 (6 bases). The CDR3 loop spans 16 amino acids. The V end was cut by 4 bases, the J end by 2 bases, with 18 bases between. Germline CDR1 is SEHNR and CDR2 is FQNEAQ (reference sequence). The CDR3 sequence: CASSSTGGVHTYEQYF. The CDR3 coding sequence is TGTGCCAGCAGCTCCACCGGAGGGGTTCACACCTACGAGCAGTACTTC.

CDR3 residues: CASSSQGGAYEQYF. CDR3 sequence (DNA): TGTGCCAGCAGCTCCCAGGGGGGGGCCTACGAGCAGTACTTC. This chain uses TRBV13 with TRBJ2-7; perhaps D is TRBD1 or TRBD2 (7 bases each). Germline V gives CDR1 PRHDT, CDR2 FYEKMQ (reference sequence). Trimming took 4 bases from V and 2 from J, leaving 12 bases between them. The CDR3 sequence is 14 residues long.

The count of this clone is one. The chain recombines TRBV28 with TRBJ1-6; TRBD1 aligns across 10 bases. This CDR3 has 16 residues. Per the germline V gene, CDR1 is MDHEN and CDR2 is SYDVKM. Trimming at V came to 5 bases and at J to 10 bases, leaving 11 bases not matched to a gene. The CDR3 region has the DNA TGTGCCAGCAGTCGCGGGACAGGGGTCCGTCGCTCACCCCTCCACTTT. Its translation: CASSRGTGVRRSPLHF.

The gene calls are TRBV9 and TRBJ2-5; 8 bases are a match to TRBD1. The CDR3 spans 15 residues. Germline trimming cut 6 bases from V and 4 bases from J; bases unmatched to any gene: 11. Germline loops: CDR1 SGDLS, CDR2 YYNGEE. CDR3 region: CASTSAGGRRETQYF. The CDR3 nucleotides are TGTGCCAGCACGAGTGCAGGGGGCCGGCGAGAGACCCAGTACTTC.

V gene TRBV6-5 combines with J gene TRBJ2-7; 7 bases line up with TRBD1. The germline CDR1 and CDR2 sequences are MNHEY and SVGAGI. V gave up 6 bases and J gave up 1 base; unmatched junction bases: 9. The length of the CDR3 is 15 residues. CDR3 bases: TGTGCCAGCAGCAAACCCGGGACAGCATCCTACGAGCAGTACTTC. As protein: CASSKPGTASYEQYF.

This sequence joins TRBV6-5 and TRBJ1-6; D gene uncertain. The germline V gene encodes CDR1 MNHEY and CDR2 SVGAGI. V was cut by 4 bases and J by 7 bases, with 11 bases left in between. The CDR3 is 14 residues long. CDR3: CASSWSGDNSPLHF. In DNA form, the CDR3 reads TGTGCCAGCAGTTGGTCGGGTGACAATTCACCCCTCCACTTT.